This TCR beta chain comes out of a study of blood T cell repertoires in COVID-19 (dated by TCRdb to 2018 to 2020). Study-level background: The collaborator samples originated in the United States, Italy and Spain and spanned the acute and convalescent phases of COVID-19. The samples were drawn from two sources: the first 160 participants of the ongoing ImmuneRACE study, and 1,254 subjects contributed by 6 global collaborators. The material from the prospective study consisted of cDNA or gDNA derived from T cells, B-cell-depleted T cells, or PBMCs. Where HLA class I and class II types were available, the types were taken from metadata supplied by the sample provider, not from assay-based typing. The repertoires were released in a freely available public database intended as a resource for research on the immune response to SARS-CoV-2. Sample metadata almost always included a de-identified subject ID, COVID-19 status, age in years and sex. Deeply sampled blood TCRbeta repertoires from subjects exposed to, actively infected with, or recovered from COVID-19 were included in the dataset.

Note on this clone: The specificity of this receptor is unknown. Base qualities are not at hand, and no much larger clone is one base apart.

The investigation overall reported the following: Clinical and demographic metadata were provided uncurated, with the amount varying by source and participant.

TCRbeta CDR3 regions were amplified from genomic DNA by means of the immunoSEQ Assay, a bias-controlled multiplex PCR. Per the original workflow: Nucleated cell counts per sample were estimated from amplification of reference gene primers within the assay. Sequence reads were collapsed and filtered to measure the absolute abundance of every unique TCRbeta CDR3 rearrangement. For each sample, productive Simpson clonality was calculated as the square root of Simpson's diversity index over productive rearrangements. This immuneACCESS table, as held by TCRdb, lists in-frame sequences with V and J called but not all clones. Of the missing ones, under half trace to an unresolved V gene in checked studies; the others have no known cause. V and J calls and clone size are copied from that table; D and trimming were computed from the DNA. Recorded for this sample are under 200,000 clones; more than 60% of them occurred a single time. Roughly 8.3% of the sample is held by the ten biggest clonotypes.

Collaborating institutions collected whole blood in K2EDTA tubes following their own protocols. For TCRbeta analysis, collaborators shipped samples as frozen whole blood, isolated PBMCs, or DNA extracted from either of those sample types. V trim: 10 bases; J trim: 5 bases; unmatched bases: 5. Including the terminal cysteine and phenylalanine, the CDR3 comprises 12 residues. Just the 36-base CDR3 DNA is kept, in frame starting at base 1. CDR1 and CDR2 are drawn from the germline V gene (reference sequence): LNHDA, SQIVND. The source is a man between 60 and 70 years old with acute or convalescent COVID-19. This sequence uses TRBV19 and TRBJ2-5, and TRBD1 matches 9 of the central bases. The source material was peripheral blood. CDR3 protein: CATTGGGETQYF. The DNA sequence is TGTGCCACTACAGGGGGCGGCGAGACCCAGTACTTC.